Listed below are T cell receptor beta chains from one sample, sequenced in a study of read filtering for tumor transcriptome and immune sequencing. In TCRdb, the reads were re-called with MiXCR into one record per CDR3 protein. The sample carries about 28,000 distinct CDR3 sequences, 13% to 15% recorded once. The sequencing input was a population of CD138-negative cells sorted from bone marrow. These TCRs come from a donor aged 40 or over with multiple myeloma. Both conserved end residues are part of each CDR3. The D gene is left open where the match is weak. Sizes are listed as once, few, many or a size class.

clone_size	v_call	d_call	j_call	cdr3_nt	cdr3_aa
many	TRBV20-1	.	TRBJ2-2	TGCAGTGCTAGAGATCTGGGGGGTTCGAACACCGGGGAGCTGTTTTTT	CSARDLGGSNTGELFF
many	TRBV29-1	.	TRBJ2-3	TGCAGCGTTGAAGATGAACCTGGCACAGATACGCAGTATTTT	CSVEDEPGTDTQYF
many	TRBV6-2/TRBV6-3	.	TRBJ2-7	TGTGCCAGCAGTGAGCCGGGACTTGGCTACGAGCAGTACTTC	CASSEPGLGYEQYF
many	TRBV18	TRBD1	TRBJ1-1	TGTGCCAGCTCACCCACAGGGGGGGGCACTGAAGCTTTCTTT	CASSPTGGGTEAFF
many	TRBV5-1	.	TRBJ2-3	TGCGCCAGCAGCCTAGCCGGGGATACGCAGTATTTT	CASSLAGDTQYF
many	TRBV6-2/TRBV6-3	.	TRBJ2-1	TGTGCCAGCAGTTACCAGTCCCACAGGATCAGCAATGAGCAGTTCTTC	CASSYQSHRISNEQFF
many	TRBV2	.	TRBJ2-1	TGTGCCAGCAGTGAAGTAAAGGCGGGACGACTCAGAAAATACAATGAGCAGTTCTTC	CASSEVKAGRLRKYNEQFF
many	TRBV2	.	TRBJ1-5	TGTGCCAGCAAGGTGGGGGCCCTTAGCAATCAGCCCCAGCATTTT	CASKVGALSNQPQHF
many	TRBV18	TRBD1	TRBJ1-1	TGTGCCAGCTCACCACCTTACTGGGGACAGGGTAGGCCTGAAGCTTTCTTT	CASSPPYWGQGRPEAFF
many	TRBV20-1	TRBD1	TRBJ1-5	TGCAGTGCCCAAGGGGGCAGGGGAGCAGGCAATCAGCCCCAGCATTTT	CSAQGGRGAGNQPQHF